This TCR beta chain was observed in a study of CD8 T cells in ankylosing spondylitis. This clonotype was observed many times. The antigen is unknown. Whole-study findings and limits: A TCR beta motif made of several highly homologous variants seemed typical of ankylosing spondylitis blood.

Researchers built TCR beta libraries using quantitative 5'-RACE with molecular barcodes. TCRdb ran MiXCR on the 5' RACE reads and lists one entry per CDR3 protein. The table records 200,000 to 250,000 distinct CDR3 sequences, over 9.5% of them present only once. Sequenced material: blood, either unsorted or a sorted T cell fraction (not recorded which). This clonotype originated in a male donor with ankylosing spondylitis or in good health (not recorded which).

CDR3 in amino acids: CASSLGVGGVGYTF. The CDR3 nucleotides read TGTGCCAGCAGCTTGGGGGTAGGAGGAGTAGGCTACACCTTC. This chain uses TRBV5-5 with TRBJ1-2; D is ambiguous. V was pared by 0 bases and J by 8 bases, with 14 bases between. There are 14 residues in the CDR3. Germline CDR1 reads SGHKS; CDR2 reads YYEKEE (reference sequence).